This passage covers 16 T cell receptor beta chains from one sample sequenced in a study of CD8 T cells in ankylosing spondylitis. Antigen specificity for these receptors is unknown. TCRdb recomputed calls from the 5' RACE reads with MiXCR, one row per CDR3 protein. The sample holds some 840,000 distinct CDR3 sequences; over 9.5% are singletons and the top ten take about 0.5%. Whole-study results and caveats: It appeared that ankylosing spondylitis blood was characterized by a TCR beta motif of fewer than 10 highly homologous variants.

Sequencing was done on a sample of blood, either unsorted or a sorted T cell fraction (not recorded which). The receptors here all came from a male donor with ankylosing spondylitis.

This clonotype was seen many times. The chain employs TRBV4-2 and TRBJ1-2, with TRBD1 matching over 8 bases. The CDR3 has 15 amino acids. V shed 0 bases and J 7 bases; nucleotides not matched to a gene: 7. Germline V gene data show CDR1 as LGHNA and CDR2 as YNFKEQ. CDR3 residues: CASSQEGTGGRGYTF. Written as DNA, the CDR3 is TGTGCCAGCAGCCAAGAGGGGACAGGAGGTCGTGGCTACACCTTC.

V is TRBV20-1 and J is TRBJ2-7, with TRBD1 as a possible D gene (6 bases). Germline values: CDR1 DFQATT, CDR2 SNEGSKA (reference sequence). This CDR3 comprises 13 residues. The V end was cut by 6 bases, the J end by 2 bases, with 14 bases between. CDR3: CSATWDTPYEQYF. In DNA, the CDR3 is TGCAGTGCGACGTGGGACACCCCCTACGAGCAGTACTTC.

The chain couples TRBV29-1 to TRBJ1-5, with 7 bases aligning to TRBD1. The CDR3 runs to 13 residues. The germline V gene has CDR1 SQVTM and CDR2 ANQGSEA. The V gene end was trimmed by 1 base and the J gene end by 6 bases; junction bases not matched to a gene: 3. CDR3: CSVEAGGGQPQHF. The DNA of the CDR3 is TGCAGCGTTGAAGCAGGGGGTGGTCAGCCCCAGCATTTT. The entire variable domain, with the rest obtained from reference TRBV29-1 and TRBJ1-5, is as follows: SAVISQKPSRDICQRGTSLTIQCQVDSQVTMMFWYRQQPGQSLTLIATANQGSEATYESGFVIDKFPISRPNLTFSTLTVSNMSPEDSSIYLCSVEAGGGQPQHFGDGTRLSIL.

The V and J genes are TRBV10-3 and TRBJ1-1; possibly TRBD1 for D (6 bases). CDR1 is ENHRY and CDR2 is SYGVKD in the germline V gene. V lost 3 bases and J 4 bases, leaving 15 bases between the germline ends. The CDR3 sequence is 15 residues long. CDR3 protein: CAISDGSGEVTEAFF. CDR3 DNA: TGTGCCATCAGTGACGGGTCAGGGGAGGTCACTGAAGCTTTCTTT.

The CDR3 coding sequence is TGCAGCGCCAATAGGGAGAGGGGAGGAACGAACACTGAAGCTTTCTTT. Translation gives CSANRERGGTNTEAFF. The V gene is TRBV29-1, the J gene TRBJ1-1; tentatively, D is TRBD1 (5 bases). Trimming left V 7 bases short and J 1 base short, with 22 bases between. Germline values: CDR1 SQVTM, CDR2 ANQGSEA. There are 16 residues in the CDR3.

The sample holds many counts of this clonotype. The chain links TRBV20-1 to TRBJ1-6, with a tentative D call TRBD1 (6 bases). V was cut by 6 bases and J by 9 bases, with 18 bases left in between. The CDR3 is made up of 14 amino acids. Germline V gene data show CDR1 as DFQATT and CDR2 as SNEGSKA (reference sequence). The CDR3 nucleotides are TGCAGTGCGCGATCCGGGACATTCCTTTCACCCCTCCACTTT. Residues: CSARSGTFLSPLHF.

There are many counts of this clonotype. The chain has TRBV6-6 and TRBJ2-1; D unclear. V was trimmed by 10 bases and J by 10 bases, leaving 8 bases between them. This CDR3 comprises 9 residues. Germline-derived CDR1 and CDR2 are MNHNY and SVGAGI (reference sequence). CDR3 sequence (DNA): TGTGCCACCGGGCTAGAGCAGTTCTTC. This encodes CATGLEQFF.

Only a few counts were recorded for this clonotype. The gene calls are TRBV28 and TRBJ2-1; 7 bases map to TRBD2. Germline CDR1 MDHEN, CDR2 SYDVKM. The CDR3 has 15 residues. J lost 8 bases, V lost 4 bases, and 11 bases had no gene match. The CDR3 spells CASSSPRRGMDEQFF. CDR3 coding DNA: TGTGCCAGCAGTTCCCCCAGGCGGGGGATGGATGAGCAGTTCTTC.

A remark on this clonotype: One end of the junction varies from germline; a read error may be responsible. The chain carries TRBV7-2 and TRBJ1-2; D not resolved. Germline loops: CDR1 SGHTA, CDR2 FQGNSA. CDR3 length: 14 residues. The CDR3 DNA is TGTGCCAGCAGCCAACAGCGCGGGGTAACGGGCTCCACCTTC. Amino acid sequence: CASSQQRGVTGSTF.

The chain has TRBV7-2 and TRBJ2-7, with 9 bases aligning to TRBD2. The CDR3 length is 16 residues. V was pared by 5 bases and J by 2 bases, with 10 bases of the junction left unmatched. The germline gives CDR1 SGHTA, CDR2 FQGNSA. The chain's CDR3 is CASSLLAGALTYEQYF. In DNA, the CDR3 is TGTGCCAGCAGCCTGTTAGCGGGGGCCCTAACCTACGAGCAGTACTTC.

J is TRBJ2-2 and V is TRBV18; 11 bases are a match to TRBD2. The V gene's germline CDR1 is KGHSH and CDR2 LQKENI. V shed 0 bases, J shed 2 bases, and the junction held 8 bases outside the gene matches. The CDR3 runs 19 residues. The CDR3 DNA reads as TGTGCCAGCTCACCACCGAGGATCCTAGCGGGAGGCAACACCGGGGAGCTGTTTTTT. It is translated as CASSPPRILAGGNTGELFF.

The rearrangement joins TRBV6-2 or TRBV6-3 to TRBJ2-1; 9 bases align to TRBD1. Germline V CDR1 and CDR2: MNHEY, SVGEGT. The CDR3 loop spans 16 amino acids. J gave up 6 bases and V 0 bases, and 6 bases lay outside the gene matches. The CDR3 bases are TGTGCCAGCAGTTACTCAGGGGACAGGGCACGCAATGAGCAGTTCTTC. As protein: CASSYSGDRARNEQFF.

The chain joins TRBV6-1 to TRBJ1-5; D is undetermined. Deletions cut 6 bases from V and 2 bases from J, with 11 bases between. CDR3 length equals 14 residues. CDR1 and CDR2 (germline): MNHNS, SASEGT. The CDR3 region has the DNA TGTGCCAGCAGGGACCGATTTGGCAATCAGCCCCAGCATTTT. It specifies CASRDRFGNQPQHF.

DNA for the CDR3: TGCGCCAGCAGCTTAGCTACAGGGGCGGACACCGGGGAGCTGTTTTTT. It codes for CASSLATGADTGELFF. This chain joins TRBV5-1 and TRBJ2-2; 7 bases fit TRBD1. In germline, CDR1 is SGHRS, CDR2 YFSETQ. Germline trimming cut 2 bases from V and 3 bases from J; bases unmatched to any gene: 7. The CDR3 covers 16 residues.

This clonotype came up a few times. V usage is TRBV4-3 and J usage is TRBJ2-7, with a possible D match to TRBD2 (6 bases). Germline values: CDR1 LGHNA, CDR2 YSLEER. There are 14 residues in the CDR3. Trimming stripped 5 bases from V and 4 bases from J, with 15 bases between. The CDR3 DNA sequence: TGCGCCAGCAGCGTCCGCCGGGGGACGTACGAGCAGTACTTC. Amino acid sequence: CASSVRRGTYEQYF.

The sample holds a few counts of this clonotype. The chain recombines TRBV7-2 with TRBJ2-7; unclear D gene. V lost 4 bases and J 9 bases, leaving 13 bases between the germline ends. The CDR3 runs to 12 residues. The V gene's germline CDR1 is SGHTA and CDR2 FQGNSA. The CDR3 protein is CASSSDRVAQYF. The CDR3 DNA reads TGTGCCAGCAGCTCTGACCGGGTGGCGCAGTACTTC.